This T cell receptor beta chain came from a study of identical twins. This clonotype was detected many times. Its antigen is unknown. V shed 6 bases and J 7 bases; nucleotides not matched to a gene: 9. The CDR3 extends over 15 amino acids. The study, taken as a whole, reports: Part of the zero-insertion signal could reflect confounding by invariant MAIT and iNKT cells.

TCRdb re-called the 5' RACE reads with MiXCR, one entry per CDR3 protein. Of 240,000 or so distinct CDR3 sequences in the sample, about an eighth were seen once. The data were also submitted as part of a second study, on yellow fever vaccine responses in identical twins.

The chain links TRBV12-3 or TRBV12-4 to TRBJ2-2, with 9 bases fitting TRBD1. Specimen: memory (CD45RO+) T cells sorted from blood. The clonotype originates from a woman under 30 in good health. CDR3 amino acids: CASSPGTGSGGELFF. The DNA for the CDR3 is TGTGCCAGCAGCCCGGGGACAGGGTCTGGCGGGGAGCTGTTTTTT.